The sequence of this T cell receptor (beta chain) was determined in a study of identical twins. Overall study results and limits: In drawing conclusions, the study used cross-sectional statistical analysis and did not follow the same donors. Beta out-of-frame sequences showed weaker excess twin sharing.

Points on this clonotype: The antigen is unknown.

Deletions cut 2 bases from V and 6 bases from J, with 11 bases between. Germline V CDR1 and CDR2: SGHAT, FQNNGV. This CDR3 has 14 amino acids. A universal primer site was created by template switching, with the cDNA bearing unique molecular identifiers. Via MiXCR, TCRdb re-called the 5' RACE reads, giving one row per CDR3 protein. The repertoire holds 540,000 or so distinct CDR3 sequences, 20% to 25% seen once, with about 0.48% in the top ten. The data were also submitted as part of a second study, on yellow fever vaccine responses in identical twins. That work contributes: Twin vaccine T cell responses reportedly seemed partly convergent, partly personalized.

The V call is TRBV11-2, the J call TRBJ2-1; no clear D gene. This clonotype was obtained from a woman aged 18-29 years in good health. The sample consisted of CD4+ T cells sorted from blood. CDR3 in DNA: TGTGCCAGCAGCTTACAGGAGACCCTCAATGAGCAGTTCTTC. This gives the protein CASSLQETLNEQFF.